These 28 T cell receptor beta chains share one sample of origin, sequenced in a study of regulatory T cells in long-lasting Graves disease. Investigators prepared the TCR beta libraries by applying iRepertoire HTBI primers and Arm-PCR of CDR3 regions. MiXCR, applied by TCRdb to the multiplex PCR reads, yields one record per CDR3 protein. The data contain some 250,000 distinct CDR3 sequences, under 20% of them singletons. Time point noted: newly diagnosed GD, antithyroid drugs for less than 3 months. The TCR library used RNA extracted from PBMCs. The same sample was also studied in work on T cells in Graves' hyperthyroidism and ophthalmopathy.

The source material was peripheral blood mononuclear cells (PBMCs), sampled at new diagnosis, from a patient treated with antithyroid drugs. These receptors all come from a woman aged 25 to 39 with Graves disease.

The chain combines TRBV5-6 with TRBJ2-7, with 8 positions matching TRBD2. CDR1 SGHDT and CDR2 YYEEEE come from the germline V gene. J lost 2 bases, V lost 2 bases, and 6 bases had no gene match. This CDR3 comprises 15 residues. CDR3 loop: CASSFVGRAPYEQYF. CDR3 bases: TGTGCCAGCAGCTTCGTCGGGAGGGCCCCCTACGAGCAGTACTTC.

Many counts were recorded for this clonotype. The chain links TRBV19 to TRBJ2-1; tentatively, D is TRBD2 (5 bases). Deletions cut 3 bases from V and 5 bases from J, with 5 bases between. Germline V gene data show CDR1 as LNHDA and CDR2 as SQIVND (reference sequence). There are 12 residues in the CDR3. The CDR3 region is CASSIGDNEQFF. CDR3 nucleotides: TGTGCCAGTAGTATCGGGGACAATGAGCAGTTCTTC.

V and J are TRBV27 and TRBJ1-2; the match to TRBD1 covers 7 bases. V lost 5 bases, J lost 5 bases, and 5 bases stayed unmatched. Germline CDR1 reads MNHEY; CDR2 reads SMNVEV (reference sequence). This CDR3 is built from 13 residues. CDR3 residues: CASSGRGGYGYTF. In nucleotides, the CDR3 is TGTGCCAGCAGTGGCAGGGGGGGATATGGCTACACCTTC.

This clonotype was recorded at least ten times. This chain links TRBV20-1 with TRBJ2-1; D is unresolved. Germline CDR1 is DFQATT and CDR2 is SNEGSKA (reference sequence). Trimming cost V 2 bases and J 1 base, with 9 bases left between them. This CDR3 is built from 14 residues. In nucleotides, the CDR3 is TGCAGTGCTAGACCAAGGTCGTCCTACAATGAGCAGTTCTTC. Translating gives CSARPRSSYNEQFF.

This clonotype was picked up many times. V gene TRBV20-1 combines with J gene TRBJ1-2, with D uncertain. Germline V lookup: CDR1 DFQATT, CDR2 SNEGSKA (reference sequence). Trimming removed 4 bases from V and 0 bases from J, with 18 bases in between. This CDR3 is 16 amino acids long. CDR3 nucleotide sequence: TGCAGTGCTACCGGACGCCGGGAGAGAGCTAACTATGGCTACACCTTC. It is translated as CSATGRRERANYGYTF.

This clonotype was seen at least ten times. This rearrangement joins TRBV6-5 to TRBJ1-5, with 8 positions matching TRBD1. V dropped 3 bases and J dropped 0; count of bases not matched to a gene: 4. The germline V gene has CDR1 MNHEY and CDR2 SVGAGI. The CDR3 spans 16 residues. Here the CDR3 reads CASSYGRGLSNQPQHF. In nucleotides, the CDR3 is TGTGCCAGCAGTTATGGCAGGGGGCTTAGCAATCAGCCCCAGCATTTT.

Worth noting for this clonotype: The final CDR3 position lacks the conserved phenylalanine or tryptophan, pointing to a likely read error. No DNA is shown, since the ends of the CDR3 on it are uncertain; the CDR3 is the one TCRdb lists. This sequence joins TRBV3-1 and TRBJ2-3. The CDR3 spans 14 amino acids, including both terminal residues. Germline V gene data show CDR1 as LGHDT and CDR2 as YNNKEL (reference sequence). CDR3 protein: CASSQRLLSYEQYI.

This clonotype was seen at least ten times. The V and J genes are TRBV20-1 and TRBJ2-3; 7 positions match TRBD2. From germline, CDR1 is DFQATT and CDR2 SNEGSKA (reference sequence). V shed 3 bases, J shed 1 base, and the junction held 7 bases outside the gene matches. CDR3 length: 15 residues. The CDR3 DNA reads TGCAGTGCTAGGGGATTCAGCGGGGGCACAGATACGCAGTATTTT. Translated: CSARGFSGGTDTQYF.

This clonotype was observed many times. This chain connects TRBV27 to TRBJ1-3; no reliable D call. Per the germline V gene, CDR1 is MNHEY and CDR2 is SMNVEV (reference sequence). Between the trimmed V and J ends, which lost 0 bases and 0 bases, there was a span of 12 bases. CDR3 length: 17 residues. The CDR3 reads CASSLSWPSSSGNTIYF. CDR3 in DNA: TGTGCCAGCAGTTTATCGTGGCCTTCAAGCTCTGGAAACACCATATATTTT.

This clonotype was observed many times. The chain links TRBV2 to TRBJ2-5, with a weak D call TRBD2 (6 bases). The V end lost 2 bases, the J end lost 5 bases, and 15 bases lay between the germline ends. Germline V gives CDR1 SNHLY, CDR2 FYNNEI. The length of the CDR3 is 15 residues. CDR3 loop: CASSEYGGSRETQYF. CDR3 sequence (DNA): TGTGCCAGCAGTGAATATGGGGGGAGCCGGGAGACCCAGTACTTC. The full variable domain, with the rest looked up from reference TRBV2 and TRBJ2-5, is EPEVTQTPSHQVTQMGQEVILRCVPISNHLYFYWYRQILGQKVEFLVSFYNNEISEKSEIFDDQFSVERPDGSNFTLKIRSTKLEDSAMYFCASSEYGGSRETQYFGPGTRLLVL.

This clonotype was seen a few times. The chain links TRBV7-9 to TRBJ1-2, with D possibly being TRBD1 (5 bases). The CDR3 has 13 amino acids. V lost 3 bases and J lost 2, with 7 bases in between. Germline V CDR1 and CDR2: SEHNR, FQNEAQ (reference sequence). CDR3 in amino acids: CASSFDSNYGYTF. For the CDR3, the DNA is TGTGCCAGCAGCTTCGACAGCAACTATGGCTACACCTTC. The variable domain in full, with the rest retrieved from reference TRBV7-9 and TRBJ1-2, is DTGVSQNPRHKITKRGQNVTFRCDPISEHNRLYWYRQTLGQGPEFLTYFQNEAQLEKSRLLSDRFSAERPKGSFSTLEIQRTEQGDSAMYLCASSFDSNYGYTFGSGTRLTVV.

The table lists this clonotype with many counts. This chain links TRBV7-9 with TRBJ1-1, with D unresolved. Trimming left V 6 bases short and J 5 bases short, with 13 bases between. This CDR3 has 13 residues. Germline lookup yields CDR1 SEHNR and CDR2 FQNEAQ (reference sequence). CDR3 region: CASSDNSRTEAFF. Written as DNA, the CDR3 is TGTGCCAGCAGTGATAATTCCAGGACTGAAGCTTTCTTT.

In its sample, this clonotype was seen many times. CDR3 bases: TGTGCCACCAGCAGTGATGGGAGGGTCGGCTACGAGCAGTACTTC. It is translated as CATSSDGRVGYEQYF. The chain carries TRBV15 and TRBJ2-7; 7 positions match TRBD2. CDR1 LNHNV and CDR2 YYDKDF come from the germline V gene (reference sequence). This CDR3 is 15 amino acids long. V was pared by 3 bases and J by 3 bases, with 8 bases of the junction left unmatched.

This clonotype was detected many times. The chain has TRBV7-9 and TRBJ1-2; D unresolved. The CDR3 loop spans 13 amino acids. Trimming took 5 bases from V and 3 from J, leaving 10 bases between them. Germline CDR1 is SEHNR and CDR2 is FQNEAQ (reference sequence). The CDR3 DNA sequence: TGTGCCAGCAGCGCGACGGTTTACTATGGCTACACCTTC. This codes for CASSATVYYGYTF.

The rearrangement joins TRBV18 to TRBJ2-3; no clear D. The germline V and J ends were trimmed by 5 bases and 4 bases, with 13 bases remaining between them. The V gene's germline CDR1 is KGHSH and CDR2 LQKENI. The CDR3 covers 14 residues. This CDR3 reads CASSEPAGPDTQYF. The DNA of the CDR3 is TGTGCCAGCTCAGAGCCAGCAGGCCCAGATACGCAGTATTTT. The entire variable domain, with the rest obtained from reference TRBV18 and TRBJ2-3, is as follows: NAGVMQNPRHLVRRRGQEARLRCSPMKGHSHVYWYRQLPEEGLKFMVYLQKENIIDESGMPKERFSAEFPKEGPSILRIQQVVRGDSAAYFCASSEPAGPDTQYFGPGTRLTVL.

Worth noting for this clonotype: A single base separates this from a much larger clone, so it may be a read error. The chain employs TRBV18 and TRBJ1-5, with D tentatively TRBD1 (6 bases). CDR3 length: 16 amino acids. V lost 0 bases, J lost 5 bases, and 14 bases lay in between. Germline lookup yields CDR1 KGHSH and CDR2 LQKENI. CDR3: CASSPPGPGADQPQHF. The CDR3 DNA sequence: TGTGCCAGCTCACCACCGGGGCCAGGGGCCGATCAGCCCCAGCATTTT.

The CDR3 DNA reads as TGTGCCAGCAGCTTAGGGGACGCGGTCTGGGTGCAGTACTTC. This encodes CASSLGDAVWVQYF. The J gene is TRBJ2-7, the V gene TRBV7-8; D tentatively fits TRBD1 or TRBD2 (5 bases each). The CDR3 covers 14 residues. Trimming shortened V by 1 base and J by 9 bases, and 16 bases separated the two germline ends. Looked up from germline, CDR1 is SGHVS and CDR2 is FQNEAQ.

This clonotype was counted many times. The chain uses TRBV4-2 and TRBJ1-5; 10 bases agree with TRBD1. Germline values: CDR1 LGHNA, CDR2 YNFKEQ. The V and J ends lost 0 bases and 4 bases, in that order; junction bases with no gene match: 6. The CDR3 runs 17 residues. The chain's CDR3 is CASSQDRRTGGNQPQHF. The CDR3 coding sequence is TGTGCCAGCAGCCAAGATCGTAGGACAGGGGGTAATCAGCCCCAGCATTTT.

As for this clonotype: A single base separates this from a much larger clone, so it may be a read error. V gene TRBV5-1 combines with J gene TRBJ1-1, with D perhaps matching TRBD1 (6 bases). The CDR3 sequence is 19 residues long. Germline CDR1 SGHRS, CDR2 YFSETQ. CDR3 in amino acids: CASSAYGKQGGWGHTEAFF. The CDR3 DNA reads as TGTGCCAGCAGCGCCTACGGGAAACAGGGAGGGTGGGGGCACACTGAAGCTTTCTTT.

This clonotype was seen ten or more times. The chain joins TRBV6-2 or TRBV6-3 to TRBJ2-7; D possibly uses TRBD1 or TRBD2 (5 bases each). The germline V gene has CDR1 MNHEY and CDR2 SVGEGT. V was shortened by 5 bases and J by 2 bases, with 16 bases between the two germline ends. The CDR3 has 15 residues. The DNA of the CDR3 is TGTGCCAGCAGTGAAGCTGGGGGATCGACCTACGAGCAGTACTTC. Its protein product is CASSEAGGSTYEQYF.

The V and J genes are TRBV19 and TRBJ1-1; D ambiguous. Germline V CDR1 and CDR2: LNHDA, SQIVND (reference sequence). Deletions cut 5 bases from V and 6 bases from J, with 13 bases between. The CDR3 runs 13 residues. This CDR3 is CASSDRGGPEAFF. The CDR3 nucleotides read TGTGCCAGTAGTGATCGGGGAGGTCCTGAAGCTTTCTTT.

This clonotype was observed a handful of times. The V gene is TRBV9, the J gene TRBJ1-4; D remains unclear. This CDR3 region has 15 residues. Germline CDR1 reads SGDLS; CDR2 reads YYNGEE. Trimming took off 1 base at V and 7 bases at J, with 14 bases between the two ends. The CDR3 nucleotides are TGTGCCAGCAGCGTACAAGTCGGAATACGTGAAAAACTGTTTTTT. Protein sequence: CASSVQVGIREKLFF.

V and J are TRBV4-1 and TRBJ1-2; D might be TRBD1 (5 bases). With 6 bases removed from V and 5 bases from J, the gap between germline ends came to 16 bases. CDR1 is MGHRA and CDR2 is YSYEKL in the germline V gene. The CDR3 totals 14 residues. CDR3 DNA: TGCGCCAGCAGGACACCGGGGGGGAGTTATGGCTACACCTTC. Translating it yields CASRTPGGSYGYTF.

CDR3 DNA: TGTGCCAGCAGTAATCGGTGGCAACCTTACGAGCAGTACTTC. Amino acids: CASSNRWQPYEQYF. V is TRBV13 and J is TRBJ2-7; no definite D call. CDR1 is PRHDT and CDR2 is FYEKMQ in the germline V gene (reference sequence). The V and J ends lost 6 bases and 4 bases respectively, with 16 bases between them. The CDR3 has 14 residues. Looking up the rest from reference TRBV13 and TRBJ2-7 gives the full variable domain: AAGVIQSPRHLIKEKRETATLKCYPIPRHDTVYWYQQGPGQDPQFLISFYEKMQSDKGSIPDRFSAQQFSDYHSELNMSSLELGDSALYFCASSNRWQPYEQYFGPGTRLTVT.

This clonotype was observed at least ten times. The V and J genes are TRBV20-1 and TRBJ1-4, with a tentative D call TRBD1 (5 bases). CDR1 is DFQATT and CDR2 is SNEGSKA in the germline V gene (reference sequence). The length of the CDR3 is 14 residues. Trimming cost V 5 bases and J 1 base, with 11 bases left between them. The CDR3 region is CSAVRDGTNEKLFF. As DNA, the CDR3 is TGCAGTGCTGTCCGGGACGGAACTAATGAAAAACTGTTTTTT.

About this clonotype: A much larger clone lies a single base off, so this may be a read error. The chain joins TRBV20-1 to TRBJ2-1; D possibly corresponds to TRBD2 (5 bases). Germline CDR1 DFQATT, CDR2 SNEGSKA (reference sequence). The CDR3 covers 14 residues. Deletions cut 5 bases from V and 0 bases from J, with 11 bases between. This CDR3 reads CSAGGLSSYNEQFF. CDR3 coding DNA: TGCAGTGCTGGAGGCCTGAGCTCCTACAATGAGCAGTTCTTC.

This clonotype was observed many times. The chain carries TRBV6-1 and TRBJ1-5; D is undetermined. V gave up 6 bases and J gave up 0 bases, with 15 bases separating them. In germline, CDR1 is MNHNS, CDR2 SASEGT. The CDR3 has 16 residues. The CDR3: CASRPTVDYSNQPQHF. Written as DNA, the CDR3 is TGTGCCAGCAGACCGACGGTAGATTATAGCAATCAGCCCCAGCATTTT.

Written as DNA, the CDR3 is TGTGCCAGCAGCGCCCGGACACTGAACACTGAAGCTTTCTTT. Its translation is CASSARTLNTEAFF. The chain uses TRBV9 and TRBJ1-1; a possible D gene is TRBD1 (5 bases). Germline CDR1 is SGDLS and CDR2 is YYNGEE. CDR3 length equals 14 residues. Trimming took off 3 bases at V and 0 bases at J, with 9 bases between the two ends.